The entry that follows covers one T cell receptor beta chain sequence. The antigen is undetermined. This cohort consisted of healthy bone marrow donors. This sample is drawn from a study of cytomegalovirus exposure and HLA in healthy donors. Study conclusions and caveats: In a later analysis, the majority of CMV-associated beta chains seemingly showed HLA restriction. In a later analysis, DRB1 alleles had the most associated TCRs; HLA-C alleles the fewest. Researchers catalogued roughly 170 TCR beta chains as cytomegalovirus-associated.

The CDR3 loop spans 16 amino acids. Germline V gene lookup returns CDR1 SGDLS and CDR2 YYNGEE. Trimming removed 4 bases from V and 8 bases from J; junction bases left unmatched: 15. PCR used 60 Vbeta primers and 13 Jbeta primers. Clones were read by immunoSEQ multiplex PCR, and TCRdb kept only the in-frame ones, dropping some. This table holds some 110,000 clones. The chain carries TRBV9 and TRBJ2-1; TRBD2 matches 7 bases. Input material: PBMCs. The clonotype originates from a middle-aged man in good health and CMV-seropositive. CDR3 sequence (DNA): TGTGCCAGCAGCTCTCGTGGGTCCACTAGCGTAGATGAGCAGTTCTTC. This codes for CASSSRGSTSVDEQFF.